The rows below give T cell receptor beta chains drawn from one sample of a study of T-cell reconstitution after alpha-beta-depleted transplantation in children. One entry per CDR3 protein results from TCRdb running MiXCR on the PCR reads. This sample carries 250,000 to 300,000 distinct CDR3 sequences, approximately 9.8% of them seen once, and the ten largest clones take about 9.5%. The sample here was PBMCs from the stem cell graft donor, taken from the stem cell graft. These receptors all come from a human donor who donated a stem cell graft to a child with SCID. CDR3s include the opening cysteine and the closing phenylalanine or tryptophan. Each record gives: CDR3 protein, CDR3 DNA, D gene, clone size, J gene, V gene. A D gene is named only where the DNA matches it firmly. The size entry is marked missing in some rows and otherwise reads once, few, many or a size class.

CSAREILGEETQYF | TGCAGTGCTAGAGAGATCTTGGGGGAAGAGACCCAGTACTTC | - | few | TRBJ2-5 | TRBV20-1
CASSFRGPTYEQYF | TGTGCCAGCAGTTTCCGGGGGCCGACCTACGAGCAGTACTTC | - | - | TRBJ2-7 | TRBV6-4
CASSAPAGGTDNTGELFF | TGCGCCAGCAGTGCCCCGGCCGGGGGGACTGATAACACCGGGGAGCTGTTTTTT | TRBD2 | many | TRBJ2-2 | TRBV10-1
CASSLARSNYGYTF | TGTGCCAGCAGTTTAGCGCGCTCTAACTATGGCTACACCTTC | - | many | TRBJ1-2 | TRBV12-3/TRBV12-4
CAISESGLAETQYF | TGTGCCATCAGTGAGTCTGGGCTAGCGGAGACCCAGTACTTC | - | - | TRBJ2-5 | TRBV10-3
CASRFRGGAHGYTF | TGTGCCAGCAGGTTTAGGGGGGGCGCACATGGCTACACCTTC | - | many | TRBJ1-2 | TRBV27
CASSPKRLGGGSSYEQYF | TGTGCCAGCAGTCCCAAACGGTTAGGGGGTGGGAGCTCCTACGAGCAGTACTTC | - | few | TRBJ2-7 | TRBV12-3/TRBV12-4
CASSLGVIYYGYTF | TGCGCCAGCAGCTTGGGGGTCATCTACTATGGCTACACCTTC | - | - | TRBJ1-2 | TRBV5-1
CASSFVVNEQFF | TGTGCCAGCAGTTTTGTAGTCAATGAGCAGTTCTTC | - | few | TRBJ2-1 | TRBV12-3/TRBV12-4
CASNTMTGLMDEQFF | TGTGCCAGTAATACTATGACAGGGCTGATGGATGAGCAGTTCTTC | TRBD1 | few | TRBJ2-1 | TRBV19
CASSSGWGYEQYF | TGTGCCAGCAGCTCCGGTTGGGGGTACGAGCAGTACTTC | - | - | TRBJ2-7 | TRBV11-2
CSARDSSGQGAADTQYF | TGCAGTGCTAGAGATAGTTCGGGACAGGGGGCTGCAGATACGCAGTATTTT | TRBD1 | few | TRBJ2-3 | TRBV20-1
CASSLGGVKGYTF | TGTGCCAGCAGCTTAGGCGGCGTCAAAGGCTACACCTTC | - | many | TRBJ1-2 | TRBV7-2
CASSPLTSQETQYF | TGTGCCAGCAGCCCCCTTACTAGCCAAGAGACCCAGTACTTC | - | - | TRBJ2-5 | TRBV7-9
CASSQGRLYEQYF | TGTGCCAGCAGCCAAGGCCGGCTATACGAGCAGTACTTC | - | many | TRBJ2-7 | TRBV14
CASSLSLGVNYGYTF | TGTGCCAGCAGCTTAAGTCTGGGGGTGAACTATGGCTACACCTTC | - | few | TRBJ1-2 | TRBV13
CASLRALGTEAFF | TGTGCCAGCCTAAGGGCCCTGGGGACTGAAGCTTTCTTT | - | - | TRBJ1-1 | TRBV6-6
CAITGSSYNEQFF | TGTGCCATCACGGGTTCCTCCTACAATGAGCAGTTCTTC | - | few | TRBJ2-1 | TRBV10-3
CASSLIWDSPLHF | TGTGCCAGCAGCTTGATCTGGGATTCACCCCTCCACTTT | - | many | TRBJ1-6 | TRBV5-5
CARQGAVSNSPLHF | TGTGCCAGACAGGGGGCTGTGAGTAATTCACCCCTCCACTTT | TRBD1 | - | TRBJ1-6 | TRBV2
CASSLESIQYF | TGCGCCAGCAGCTTGGAATCCATTCAGTACTTC | - | many | TRBJ2-4 | TRBV5-1
CATSDSGGSQPQHF | TGTGCCACCAGTGATTCAGGGGGGAGTCAGCCCCAGCATTTT | TRBD1 | - | TRBJ1-5 | TRBV24-1
CASSVDSGGQWETQYF | TGTGCCAGCAGCGTAGATTCGGGGGGGCAATGGGAGACCCAGTACTTC | TRBD2 | - | TRBJ2-5 | TRBV9
CASSVGGGLNTEAFF | TGTGCCAGCAGCGTAGGAGGGGGGTTGAACACTGAAGCTTTCTTT | - | few | TRBJ1-1 | TRBV9
CASSLGLGSWNTEAFF | TGTGCCAGCAGTTTAGGATTAGGCTCCTGGAACACTGAAGCTTTCTTT | - | few | TRBJ1-1 | TRBV27
CASTPDRAEVNTQYF | TGTGCCAGCACTCCCGACAGGGCTGAGGTAAATACGCAGTATTTT | TRBD1 | many | TRBJ2-3 | TRBV2
CASSRGRISYEQYF | TGTGCCAGCAGCCGGGGACGGATCTCCTACGAGCAGTACTTC | - | - | TRBJ2-7 | TRBV7-8
CSARRGVGETQYF | TGCAGTGCTAGAAGGGGGGTAGGGGAGACCCAGTACTTC | - | - | TRBJ2-5 | TRBV20-1
CASQGGNSNTGELFF | TGTGCCAGTCAGGGGGGTAATTCGAACACCGGGGAGCTGTTTTTT | - | - | TRBJ2-2 | TRBV19
CATSRGRETGTGELFF | TGTGCCACCAGCAGAGGAAGAGAAACCGGCACCGGGGAGCTGTTTTTT | - | few | TRBJ2-2 | TRBV15
CSARGGYEQFF | TGCAGTGCTCGGGGCGGGTATGAGCAGTTCTTC | - | few | TRBJ2-1 | TRBV20-1
CSARPIHLGYEQYF | TGCAGTGCTAGACCCATCCACCTTGGCTACGAGCAGTACTTC | - | - | TRBJ2-7 | TRBV20-1
CASTRTDYEKLFF | TGTGCCAGCACACGGACAGATTATGAAAAACTGTTTTTT | - | - | TRBJ1-4 | TRBV7-9
CASSQDKRRQGRRWTEAFF | TGCGCCAGCAGCCAAGATAAAAGGAGACAGGGCAGAAGGTGGACTGAAGCTTTCTTT | TRBD1 | few | TRBJ1-1 | TRBV4-1
CASSLGPGLEETQYF | TGCGCCAGCAGCTTGGGTCCGGGACTAGAGGAGACCCAGTACTTC | TRBD2 | few | TRBJ2-5 | TRBV5-1
CSVGQANYGYTF | TGCAGCGTTGGACAGGCCAACTATGGCTACACCTTC | - | - | TRBJ1-2 | TRBV29-1
CASSVTSGGAGTDTQYF | TGTGCCAGCAGTGTTACTAGCGGGGGGGCCGGCACAGATACGCAGTATTTT | TRBD2 | few | TRBJ2-3 | TRBV6-1
CASSWRGDNEQFF | TGTGCCAGCAGTTGGCGGGGAGACAATGAGCAGTTCTTC | - | - | TRBJ2-1 | TRBV28
CASSQDSAGPQNIQYF | TGCGCCAGCAGCCAAGATAGTGCGGGGCCGCAAAACATTCAGTACTTC | - | few | TRBJ2-4 | TRBV4-1
CASSESTGNTEAFF | TGTGCCAGCAGTGAATCGACGGGGAACACTGAAGCTTTCTTT | - | - | TRBJ1-1 | TRBV2
CASSFTTSGGAYEQFF | TGTGCCAGCAGCTTCACAACTAGCGGGGGGGCTTATGAGCAGTTCTTC | TRBD2 | - | TRBJ2-1 | TRBV7-9
CASSPSDRLDSPLHF | TGTGCCAGCAGCCCCTCGGACAGACTCGATTCACCCCTCCACTTT | - | - | TRBJ1-6 | TRBV3-1
CSVEEDRDRTGELFF | TGCAGCGTTGAAGAGGACAGGGATCGCACCGGGGAGCTGTTTTTT | TRBD1 | - | TRBJ2-2 | TRBV29-1
CASSLVGRATEKLFF | TGTGCCAGCAGCTTAGTGGGCAGGGCGACGGAAAAACTGTTTTTT | - | - | TRBJ1-4 | TRBV7-8
CASSLGTGTFSTQYF | TGTGCCAGCAGCTTAGGGACGGGGACCTTTAGTACCCAGTACTTC | - | few | TRBJ2-5 | TRBV7-2
CASSQAGSNQPQHF | TGCGCCAGCAGCCAGGCAGGTAGCAATCAGCCCCAGCATTTT | - | - | TRBJ1-5 | TRBV4-1
CASSQSGTANSPLHF | TGCGCCAGCAGCCAGAGTGGGACAGCTAATTCACCCCTCCACTTT | TRBD1 | - | TRBJ1-6 | TRBV4-1
CASSQDLTGRIQYF | TGTGCCAGCAGCCAAGATCTGACAGGGCGCATTCAGTACTTC | TRBD1 | many | TRBJ2-4 | TRBV14
CASSPRVGQPQHF | TGCGCCAGCAGCCCGCGGGTTGGGCAGCCCCAGCATTTT | - | once | TRBJ1-5 | TRBV4-1
CASRRDSAKNIQYF | TGTGCCAGCAGGAGAGATTCAGCCAAAAACATTCAGTACTTC | - | many | TRBJ2-4 | TRBV12-3/TRBV12-4
CASGDIQETQYF | TGTGCCAGCGGGGATATCCAAGAGACCCAGTACTTC | - | - | TRBJ2-5 | TRBV7-9